The next 12 T cell receptor beta chains were all read from a single sample in a study of regulatory T cells in long-lasting Graves disease. Relying on iRepertoire HTBI primers and Arm-PCR of CDR3 regions, the team built TCR beta libraries. TCRdb redid the calling of the multiplex PCR reads with MiXCR, one entry per CDR3 protein. There are 530,000 or so distinct CDR3 sequences in the sample; 15% to 20% occur only once, and more than 10% lies in the top ten. Time point in this sample: newly diagnosed GD, antithyroid drugs for less than 3 months. Extracted PBMC RNA gave rise to the TCR library. These data were likewise used in another study, on T cells in Graves' hyperthyroidism and ophthalmopathy.

The sequencing used peripheral blood mononuclear cells (PBMCs), collected at new diagnosis, from a patient treated with antithyroid drugs. The receptors shown here come from a man aged 18 to 30 with Graves disease.

Ten or more counts support this clonotype. The rearrangement joins TRBV7-9 to TRBJ2-7, with 8 bases matching TRBD2. CDR1 and CDR2 from the germline V gene are SEHNR and FQNEAQ (reference sequence). The CDR3 length is 17 residues. Trimming at V came to 5 bases and at J to 6 bases, leaving 18 bases not matched to a gene. CDR3 protein: CASSPGRPGLGLGEQYF. DNA for the CDR3: TGTGCCAGCAGCCCCGGGAGGCCGGGACTAGGGTTAGGCGAGCAGTACTTC.

This clonotype was observed many times. The J gene is TRBJ2-3, the V gene TRBV7-6, with D possibly TRBD1 on 5 matching bases. The CDR3 is made up of 16 amino acids. CDR1 and CDR2 from the germline V gene are SGHVS and FNYEAQ. Trimming cost V 2 bases and J 3 bases, with 15 bases left between them. In nucleotides, the CDR3 is TGTGCCAGCAGCTTAACGTCATTAGGGGCTACAGATACGCAGTATTTT. This sequence encodes CASSLTSLGATDTQYF. The variable domain in full, completed from reference TRBV7-6 and TRBJ2-3, reads GAGVSQSPRYKVTKRGQDVALRCDPISGHVSLYWYRQALGQGPEFLTYFNYEAQQDKSGLPNDRFSAERPEGSISTLTIQRTEQRDSAMYRCASSLTSLGATDTQYFGPGTRLTVL.

There are many counts of this clonotype. This chain uses TRBV6-8 with TRBJ2-1, with 13 bases identical to TRBD2. Germline assignment: CDR1 MNHGY and CDR2 SAAAGT. CDR3 size: 16 residues. Losses at the gene ends were 6 bases for V and 5 bases for J; bases not matched to a gene: 7. CDR3 residues: CASRPTSGRQDNEQFF. As DNA, the CDR3 is TGTGCCAGCAGGCCGACTAGCGGGAGGCAGGACAATGAGCAGTTCTTC.

This clonotype has ten or more counts. The chain uses TRBV6-1 and TRBJ2-7; 11 bases are shared with TRBD2. The CDR3 is made up of 16 amino acids. The junction had 10 bases not matched to a gene; V was cut back by 6 bases and J by 3 bases. The germline CDR1 and CDR2 sequences are MNHNS and SASEGT. CDR3 DNA sequence: TGTGCCAGCAGATCGACCCCGGGACTAGCGGACTACGAGCAGTACTTC. Protein: CASRSTPGLADYEQYF.

This chain uses TRBV6-1 with TRBJ2-7, with 9 bases fitting TRBD1. The germline gives CDR1 MNHNS, CDR2 SASEGT. V dropped 10 bases and J dropped 6; count of bases not matched to a gene: 10. The CDR3 extends over 13 amino acids. The CDR3 protein is CATGGQGNGEQYF. CDR3 in DNA: TGTGCCACAGGGGGACAGGGAAACGGCGAGCAGTACTTC.

The chain couples TRBV30 to TRBJ2-3; possibly TRBD2 for D (7 bases). Germline CDR1 is GTSNPN and CDR2 is SVGIG (reference sequence). V lost 1 base and J 1 base, leaving 12 bases between the germline ends. The CDR3 sequence is 15 residues long. The CDR3 DNA is TGTGCCTGGAGTGGGGAGGGGGGCGGCACAGATACGCAGTATTTT. Protein product: CAWSGEGGGTDTQYF.

This clonotype appeared many times. J is TRBJ2-7 and V is TRBV29-1; the D gene is possibly TRBD1 (6 bases). V lost 7 bases and J 2 bases, leaving 18 bases between the germline ends. This CDR3 contains 14 residues. Germline V gives CDR1 SQVTM, CDR2 ANQGSEA. The CDR3: CSGRTADPTYEQYF. The CDR3 nucleotides are TGCAGCGGCAGGACAGCGGACCCAACCTACGAGCAGTACTTC.

This clonotype was observed at least ten times. The rearrangement joins TRBV6-5 to TRBJ1-1; tentative D call: TRBD1 (6 bases). Trimming cost V 2 bases and J 0 bases, with 16 bases left between them. Germline assignment: CDR1 MNHEY and CDR2 SVGAGI. The CDR3 contains 17 residues. The CDR3 sequence is CASSYRQGTLMNTEAFF. The CDR3 DNA sequence: TGTGCCAGCAGTTACCGGCAGGGGACCCTCATGAACACTGAAGCTTTCTTT.

As concerns this clonotype: The junction and the germline gene differ at one end; a read error may be behind it. The chain couples TRBV30 to TRBJ2-3; TRBD1 matches 7 bases. This CDR3 is built from 15 residues. Germline lookup yields CDR1 GTSNPN and CDR2 SVGIG (reference sequence). CDR3 region: CAWERQGHVTDTQCF. Written as DNA, the CDR3 is TGTGCCTGGGAGAGACAGGGACATGTCACAGATACGCAGTGTTTT.

V and J are TRBV6-5 and TRBJ2-7; TRBD2 might be the D (5 bases). Germline V CDR1 and CDR2: MNHEY, SVGAGI. V was clipped by 2 bases and J by 0 bases, with 11 bases between them. The CDR3 extends over 15 amino acids. The CDR3 is CASSYGRGSSYEQYF. The CDR3, as DNA: TGTGCCAGCAGTTACGGACGAGGGAGCTCCTACGAGCAGTACTTC.

There are many counts of this clonotype. The chain carries TRBV19 and TRBJ2-7; the D is unclear. CDR1 and CDR2 from the germline V gene are LNHDA and SQIVND (reference sequence). The V gene lost 6 bases and the J gene lost 0 bases, with 6 bases spanning the gap. The length of the CDR3 is 12 residues. The CDR3 DNA reads as TGTGCCAGTAGCGGTTACTCCTACGAGCAGTACTTC. This sequence encodes CASSGYSYEQYF.

The chain employs TRBV28 and TRBJ2-7; 11 bases line up with TRBD1. The germline CDR1 and CDR2 sequences are MDHEN and SYDVKM. CDR3 length: 17 residues. Trimming cost V 1 base and J 4 bases; bases outside gene matches: 9. CDR3 amino acids: CASSLLRLGQGDYEQYF. The DNA for the CDR3 is TGTGCCAGCAGTTTATTACGATTGGGACAGGGGGATTACGAGCAGTACTTC.